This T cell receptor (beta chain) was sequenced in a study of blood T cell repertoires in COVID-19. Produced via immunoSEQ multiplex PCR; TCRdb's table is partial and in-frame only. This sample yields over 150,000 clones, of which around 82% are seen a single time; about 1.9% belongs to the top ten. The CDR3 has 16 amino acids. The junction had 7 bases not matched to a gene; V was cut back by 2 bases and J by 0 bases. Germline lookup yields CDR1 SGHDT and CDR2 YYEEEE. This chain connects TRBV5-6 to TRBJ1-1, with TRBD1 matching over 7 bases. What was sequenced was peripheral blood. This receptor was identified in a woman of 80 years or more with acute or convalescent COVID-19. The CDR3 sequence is CASSFYLGTVNTEAFF. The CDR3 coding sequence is TGTGCCAGCAGCTTCTATCTAGGGACAGTGAACACTGAAGCTTTCTTT. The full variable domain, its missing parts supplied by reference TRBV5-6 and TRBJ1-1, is DAGVTQSPTHLIKTRGQQVTLRCSPKSGHDTVSWYQQALGQGPQFIFQYYEEEERQRGNFPDRFSGHQFPNYSSELNVNALLLGDSALYLCASSFYLGTVNTEAFFGQGTRLTVV.